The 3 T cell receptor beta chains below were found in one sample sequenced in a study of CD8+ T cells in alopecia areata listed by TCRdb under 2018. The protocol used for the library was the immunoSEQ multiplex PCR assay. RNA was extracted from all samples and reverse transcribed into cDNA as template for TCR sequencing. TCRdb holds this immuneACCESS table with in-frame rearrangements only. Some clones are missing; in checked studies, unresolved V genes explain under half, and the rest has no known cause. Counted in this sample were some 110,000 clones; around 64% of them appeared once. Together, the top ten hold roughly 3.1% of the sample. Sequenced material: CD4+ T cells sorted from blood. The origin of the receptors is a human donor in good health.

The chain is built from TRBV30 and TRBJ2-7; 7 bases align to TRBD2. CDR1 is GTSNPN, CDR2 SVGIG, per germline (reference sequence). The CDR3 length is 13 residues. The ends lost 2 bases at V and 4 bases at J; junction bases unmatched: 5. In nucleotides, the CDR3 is TGTGCCTGGAGTTTCGGACTAGGTTACGAGCAGTACTTC. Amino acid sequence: CAWSFGLGYEQYF.

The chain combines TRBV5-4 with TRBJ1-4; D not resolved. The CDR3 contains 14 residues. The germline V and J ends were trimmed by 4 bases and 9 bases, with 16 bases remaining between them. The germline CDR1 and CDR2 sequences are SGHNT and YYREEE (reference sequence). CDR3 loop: CASSPDGPGQKLFF. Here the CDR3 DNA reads TGTGCCAGCAGCCCCGATGGGCCAGGCCAAAAACTGTTTTTT.

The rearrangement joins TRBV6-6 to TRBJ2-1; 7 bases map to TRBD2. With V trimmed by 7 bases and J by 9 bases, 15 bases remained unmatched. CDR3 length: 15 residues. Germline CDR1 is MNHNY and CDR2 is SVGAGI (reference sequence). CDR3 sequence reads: CASNSAGVGGSEQFF. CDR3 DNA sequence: TGTGCCAGCAACTCCGCGGGGGTTGGAGGCAGTGAGCAGTTCTTC.